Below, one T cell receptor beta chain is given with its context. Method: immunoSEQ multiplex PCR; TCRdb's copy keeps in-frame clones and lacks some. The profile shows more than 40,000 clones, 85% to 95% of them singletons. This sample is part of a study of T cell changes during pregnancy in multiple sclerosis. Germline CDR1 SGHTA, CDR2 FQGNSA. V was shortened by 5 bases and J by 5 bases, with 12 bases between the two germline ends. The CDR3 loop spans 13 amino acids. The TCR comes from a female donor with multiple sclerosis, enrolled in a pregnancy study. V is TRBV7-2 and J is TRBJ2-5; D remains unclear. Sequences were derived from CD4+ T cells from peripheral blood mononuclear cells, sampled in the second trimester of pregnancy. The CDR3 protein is CASSPLVQETQYF. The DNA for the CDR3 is TGTGCCAGCAGCCCCCTAGTCCAGGAGACCCAGTACTTC.